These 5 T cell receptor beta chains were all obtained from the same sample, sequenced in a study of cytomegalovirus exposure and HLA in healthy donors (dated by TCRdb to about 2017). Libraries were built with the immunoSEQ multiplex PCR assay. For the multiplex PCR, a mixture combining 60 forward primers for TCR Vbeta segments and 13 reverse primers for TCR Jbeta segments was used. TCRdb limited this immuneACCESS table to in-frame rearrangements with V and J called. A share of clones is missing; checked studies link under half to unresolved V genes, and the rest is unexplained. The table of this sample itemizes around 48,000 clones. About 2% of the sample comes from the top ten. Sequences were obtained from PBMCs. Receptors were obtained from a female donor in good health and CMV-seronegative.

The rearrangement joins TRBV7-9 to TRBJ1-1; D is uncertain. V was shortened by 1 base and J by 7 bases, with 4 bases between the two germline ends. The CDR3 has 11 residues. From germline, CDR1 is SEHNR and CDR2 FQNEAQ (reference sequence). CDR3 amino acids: CASSLELEAFF. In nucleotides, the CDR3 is TGTGCCAGCAGCTTAGAACTTGAAGCTTTCTTT. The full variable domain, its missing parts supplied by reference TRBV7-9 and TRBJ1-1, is DTGVSQNPRHKITKRGQNVTFRCDPISEHNRLYWYRQTLGQGPEFLTYFQNEAQLEKSRLLSDRFSAERPKGSFSTLEIQRTEQGDSAMYLCASSLELEAFFGQGTRLTVV.

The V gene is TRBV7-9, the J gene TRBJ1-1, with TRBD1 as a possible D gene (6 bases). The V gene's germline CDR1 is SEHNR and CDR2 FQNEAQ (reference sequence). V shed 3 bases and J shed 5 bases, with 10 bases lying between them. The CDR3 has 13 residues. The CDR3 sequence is CASSFEGGTEAFF. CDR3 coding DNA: TGTGCCAGCAGCTTTGAGGGGGGGACTGAAGCTTTCTTT.

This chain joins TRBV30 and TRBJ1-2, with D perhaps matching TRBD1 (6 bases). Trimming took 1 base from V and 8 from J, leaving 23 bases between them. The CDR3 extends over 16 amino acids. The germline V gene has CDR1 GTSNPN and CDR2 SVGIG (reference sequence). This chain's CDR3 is CAWSDRLTGRVHGYTF. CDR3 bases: TGTGCCTGGAGTGACCGCTTAACAGGGAGGGTACACGGCTACACCTTC.

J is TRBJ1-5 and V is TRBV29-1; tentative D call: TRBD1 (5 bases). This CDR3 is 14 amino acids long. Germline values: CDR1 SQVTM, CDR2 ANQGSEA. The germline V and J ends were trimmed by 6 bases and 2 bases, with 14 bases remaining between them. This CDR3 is CSVTDSGRNQPQHF. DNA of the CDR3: TGCAGCGTGACAGATTCAGGGCGCAATCAGCCCCAGCATTTT.

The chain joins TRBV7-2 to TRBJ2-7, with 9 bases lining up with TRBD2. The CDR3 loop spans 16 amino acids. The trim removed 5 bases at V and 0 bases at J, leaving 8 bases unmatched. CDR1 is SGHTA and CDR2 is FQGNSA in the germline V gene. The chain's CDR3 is CASSKTSGRASYEQYF. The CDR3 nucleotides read TGTGCCAGCAGCAAAACTAGCGGGCGAGCCTCCTACGAGCAGTACTTC.